This TCR beta chain was sequenced for a study of metastatic and nonmetastatic thyroid tumors. TCRdb re-processed the PCR reads through MiXCR. This sample has over 10,000 clones, with under 35% found just once. There are 14 residues in the CDR3. Germline CDR1 is GTSNPN and CDR2 is SVGIG (reference sequence). The V end lost 7 bases, the J end lost 8 bases, and 18 bases lay between the germline ends. All patients were treatment-naive before thyroid surgery. The rearrangement links TRBV30 to TRBJ1-6; possibly TRBD1 for D (6 bases). The sequence was collected from a female donor with papillary thyroid cancer or a benign thyroid nodule (not recorded which). Some clones in this sample may be carry-over from other donors' samples. Specimen: tumor tissue. The CDR3 DNA is TGTGCCTTTATCGCCGGGACATTCCATTCACCCCTCCACTTT. It translates to CAFIAGTFHSPLHF.